The rows below give T cell receptor beta chains drawn from one sample of a study of OX40 agonist ivuxolimab in advanced cancers. TCRdb's copy holds only in-frame clones and misses some; the assay was immunoSEQ multiplex PCR. The sample contains about 48,000 clones, around four fifths of which appear only once. Sequences were derived from CD4+ or CD8+ T cells sorted from blood, sampled in a trial of the OX40 agonist ivuxolimab. The receptors stem from an adult with an advanced solid tumor such as melanoma, head and neck, liver or kidney cancer. Each CDR3 is given without its conserved first and last residue. Each record gives: V gene, J gene, CDR3 protein.

TRBV5-6,TRBJ2-3,ASSPFTRDTQY
TRBV7-7,TRBJ1-1,ASSLAQNTEAF
TRBV6-5,TRBJ1-4,ASSYSEDGKLF
TRBV2,TRBJ1-2,ASSPGGYYGYT
TRBV7-9,TRBJ2-1,ASSLVGDEQF
TRBV5-4,TRBJ1-6,ASSLAGGSYNSPLH
TRBV10-3,TRBJ1-6,AISEMGSYSPLH
TRBV6-1,TRBJ2-4,ASRGWAKNIQY
TRBV27,TRBJ1-1,ASSLHVGTEAF
TRBV5-1,TRBJ2-7,ASSPLSTGEQY
TRBV7-2,TRBJ2-7,ASSLSLGDSYEQY
TRBV30,TRBJ2-1,AWSGDWRANNEQF
TRBV30,TRBJ2-1,AWSVRTGVNNEQF
TRBV2,TRBJ2-5,ASSGVPRGETQY
TRBV4-3,TRBJ2-1,ASSPRLAGDGEQF
TRBV10-3,TRBJ2-7,ATRQGPTYEQY
TRBV7-1,TRBJ2-2,ASSSDRNTGELF
TRBV6-6,TRBJ1-2,ASSYGGEPYGYT
TRBV29-1,TRBJ2-2,SVERRTSGTTGELF
TRBV9,TRBJ1-1,ASSVDNGDNTEAF